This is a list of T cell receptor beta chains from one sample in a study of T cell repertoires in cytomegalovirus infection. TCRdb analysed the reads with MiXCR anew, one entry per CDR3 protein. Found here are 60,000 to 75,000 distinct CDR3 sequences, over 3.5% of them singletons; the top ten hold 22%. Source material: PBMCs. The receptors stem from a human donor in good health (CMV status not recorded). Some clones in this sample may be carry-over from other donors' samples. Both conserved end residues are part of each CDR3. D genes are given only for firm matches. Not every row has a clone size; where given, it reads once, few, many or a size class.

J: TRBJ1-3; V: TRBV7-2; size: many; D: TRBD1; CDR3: CASSVNRGWGNTIYF; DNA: TGTGCCAGCAGCGTAAACAGGGGTTGGGGAAACACCATATATTTT
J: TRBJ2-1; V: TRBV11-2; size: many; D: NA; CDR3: CASSLSQNYYNEQFF; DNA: TGTGCCAGCAGCTTAAGCCAGAACTATTACAATGAGCAGTTCTTC
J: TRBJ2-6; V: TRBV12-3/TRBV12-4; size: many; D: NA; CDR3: CASSFRGFSGANVLTF; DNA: TGTGCCAGCAGTTTCCGAGGGTTCTCTGGGGCCAACGTCCTGACTTTC
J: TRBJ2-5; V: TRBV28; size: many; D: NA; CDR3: CASSLVRERGTQYF; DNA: TGTGCCAGCAGTTTGGTGCGGGAACGCGGGACCCAGTACTTC
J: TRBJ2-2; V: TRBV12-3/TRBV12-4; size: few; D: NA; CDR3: CASSLARNTGELFF; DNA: TGTGCCAGCAGTTTGGCACGGAACACCGGGGAGCTGTTTTTT
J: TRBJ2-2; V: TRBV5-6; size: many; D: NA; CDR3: CASSFGGPLNTGELFF; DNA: TGTGCCAGCAGCTTCGGGGGACCCCTGAACACCGGGGAGCTGTTTTTT
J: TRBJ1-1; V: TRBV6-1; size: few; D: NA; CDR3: CASRGDTEAFF; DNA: TGTGCCAGCAGGGGGGACACTGAAGCTTTCTTT
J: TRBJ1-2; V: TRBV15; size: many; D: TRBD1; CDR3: CATSSRTGKGYTF; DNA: TGTGCCACCAGCTCCCGGACAGGGAAAGGCTACACCTTC
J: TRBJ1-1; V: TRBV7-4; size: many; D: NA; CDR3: CASSLRGARAPEAFF; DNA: TGTGCCAGCAGCTTAAGAGGCGCCAGGGCCCCTGAAGCTTTCTTT
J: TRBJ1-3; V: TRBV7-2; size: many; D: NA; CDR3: CASSLRLSGNTIYF; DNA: TGTGCCAGCAGCCTGAGGCTGTCTGGAAACACCATATATTTT
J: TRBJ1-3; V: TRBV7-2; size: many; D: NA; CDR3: CASSLEYGNTIYF; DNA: TGTGCCAGCAGCTTAGAGTACGGAAACACCATATATTTT
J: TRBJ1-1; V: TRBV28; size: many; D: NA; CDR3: CASSFSQNTEAFF; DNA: TGTGCCAGCAGTTTCAGTCAGAACACTGAAGCTTTCTTT
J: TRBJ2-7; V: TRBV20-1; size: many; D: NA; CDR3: CSATPTGKGSYEQYF; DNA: TGCAGTGCTACACCGACAGGAAAGGGGTCCTACGAGCAGTACTTC
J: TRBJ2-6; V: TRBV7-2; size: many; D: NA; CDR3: CASSGTVAGANVLTF; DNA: TGTGCCAGCAGTGGGACGGTTGCTGGGGCCAACGTCCTGACTTTC
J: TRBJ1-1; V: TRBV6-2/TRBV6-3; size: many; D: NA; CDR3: CASSYWGAETEAFF; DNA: TGTGCCAGCAGTTACTGGGGGGCTGAAACTGAAGCTTTCTTT
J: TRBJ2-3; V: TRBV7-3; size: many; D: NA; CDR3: CASSLTPGYTDTQYF; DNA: TGTGCCAGCAGCTTAACGCCGGGATACACAGATACGCAGTATTTT
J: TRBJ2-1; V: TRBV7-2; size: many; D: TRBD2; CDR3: CASSLAGSGRRNEQFF; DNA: TGTGCCAGCAGCTTAGCGGGCAGCGGGAGGCGGAATGAGCAGTTCTTC
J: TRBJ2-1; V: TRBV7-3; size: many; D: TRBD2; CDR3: CASRPYLGGGAYEQFF; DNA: TGTGCCAGCAGACCCTATCTAGGCGGGGGGGCCTATGAGCAGTTCTTC
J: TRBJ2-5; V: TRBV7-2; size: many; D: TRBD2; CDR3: CASSQIAGQETQYF; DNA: TGTGCCAGCAGCCAAATAGCGGGTCAAGAGACCCAGTACTTC
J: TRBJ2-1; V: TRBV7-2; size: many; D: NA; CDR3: CASSPLDGSYDNEQFF; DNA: TGTGCCAGCAGCCCCCTCGATGGCAGTTACGACAATGAGCAGTTCTTC
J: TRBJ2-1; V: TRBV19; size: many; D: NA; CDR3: CASSYGVPYNEQFF; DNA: TGTGCCAGTAGTTACGGGGTACCCTACAATGAGCAGTTCTTC
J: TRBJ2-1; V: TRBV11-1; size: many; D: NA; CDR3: CASSPDPKGYNEQFF; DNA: TGTGCCAGCAGTCCGGACCCAAAGGGCTACAATGAGCAGTTCTTC
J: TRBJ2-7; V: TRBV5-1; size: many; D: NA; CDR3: CASSLGQGLIYEQYF; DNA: TGCGCCAGCAGCTTGGGGCAGGGGCTAATCTACGAGCAGTACTTC
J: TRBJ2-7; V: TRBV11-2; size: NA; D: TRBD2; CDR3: CASSLVGTSGGYEQYF; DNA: TGTGCCAGCAGCTTAGTGGGCACTAGCGGGGGCTACGAGCAGTACTTC
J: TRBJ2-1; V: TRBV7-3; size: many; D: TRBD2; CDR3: CASSLTSGSPGNEQFF; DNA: TGTGCCAGCAGCTTAACGAGCGGGAGCCCTGGGAATGAGCAGTTCTTC
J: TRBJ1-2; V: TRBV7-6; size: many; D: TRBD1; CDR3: CASSSRDRAAGYTF; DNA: TGTGCCAGCAGCTCCCGGGACAGGGCGGCTGGCTACACCTTC
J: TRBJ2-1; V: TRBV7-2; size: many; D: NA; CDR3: CASSLSPGYNEQFF; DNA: TGTGCCAGCAGCTTATCGCCAGGATACAATGAGCAGTTCTTC
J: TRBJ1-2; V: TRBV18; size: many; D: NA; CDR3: CASSPLTGRQARSYGYTF; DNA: TGTGCCAGCTCCCCTCTGACCGGAAGACAGGCGCGCTCCTATGGCTACACCTTC
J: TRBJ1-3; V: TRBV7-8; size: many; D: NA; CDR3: CASSSLFGNTIYF; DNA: TGTGCCAGCAGCTCCCTCTTTGGAAACACCATATATTTT
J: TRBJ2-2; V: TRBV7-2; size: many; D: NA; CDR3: CASSLNGGPLNTGELFF; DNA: TGTGCCAGCAGCTTAAATGGAGGGCCATTGAACACCGGGGAGCTGTTTTTT
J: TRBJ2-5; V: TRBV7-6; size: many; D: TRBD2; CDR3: CASSLPGGTQYF; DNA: TGTGCCAGCAGCTTACCGGGGGGGACCCAGTACTTC
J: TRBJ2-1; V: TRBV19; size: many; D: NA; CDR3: CASSSKSSSYNEQFF; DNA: TGTGCCAGTAGTAGCAAATCTAGCTCCTACAATGAGCAGTTCTTC
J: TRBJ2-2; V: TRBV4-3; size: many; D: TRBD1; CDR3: CASSRGQGATGELFF; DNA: TGCGCCAGCAGCCGGGGACAGGGGGCAACCGGGGAGCTGTTTTTT
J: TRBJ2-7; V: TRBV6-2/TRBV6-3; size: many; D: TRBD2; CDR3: CASSYPAGGSGYEQYF; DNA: TGTGCCAGCAGTTACCCAGCGGGAGGGTCGGGCTACGAGCAGTACTTC
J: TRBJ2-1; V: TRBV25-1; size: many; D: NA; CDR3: CASSEYWTHNEQFF; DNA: TGTGCCAGCAGTGAATATTGGACTCACAATGAGCAGTTCTTC
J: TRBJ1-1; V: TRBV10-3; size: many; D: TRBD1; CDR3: CAISKQGTEAFF; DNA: TGTGCCATCAGTAAACAGGGGACTGAAGCTTTCTTT
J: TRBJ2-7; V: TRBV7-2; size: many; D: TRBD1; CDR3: CASSLEQGASYEQYF; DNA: TGTGCCAGCAGCTTAGAACAGGGGGCTAGTTACGAGCAGTACTTC